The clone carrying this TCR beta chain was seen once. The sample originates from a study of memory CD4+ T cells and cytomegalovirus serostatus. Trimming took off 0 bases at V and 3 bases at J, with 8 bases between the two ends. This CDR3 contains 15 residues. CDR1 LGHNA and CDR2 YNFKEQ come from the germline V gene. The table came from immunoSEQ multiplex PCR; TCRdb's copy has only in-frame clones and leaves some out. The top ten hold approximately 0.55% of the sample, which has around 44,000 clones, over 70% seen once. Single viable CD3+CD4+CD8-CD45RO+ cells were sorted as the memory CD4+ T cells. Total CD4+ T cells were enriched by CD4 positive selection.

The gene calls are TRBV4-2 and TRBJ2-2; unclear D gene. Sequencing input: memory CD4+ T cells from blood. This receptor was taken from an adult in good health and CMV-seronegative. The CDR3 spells CASSQDPRDTGELFF. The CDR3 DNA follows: TGTGCCAGCAGCCAAGACCCTCGGGACACCGGGGAGCTGTTTTTT.